The sample holds many counts of the clone carrying this T cell receptor beta chain. This sample was included in a study of T-cell reconstitution after alpha-beta-depleted transplantation in children. Molecular barcoding with unique molecular identifiers was used for the TCRbeta library. A single record per CDR3 protein comes from TCRdb applying MiXCR to the PCR reads. The table records around 400,000 distinct CDR3 sequences, approximately 10% of them present only once. Germline V gene sequence: CDR1 MNHEY, CDR2 SVGEGT. V dropped 2 bases and J dropped 0; count of bases not matched to a gene: 7. There are 18 residues in the CDR3.

The sequencing here drew on PBMCs from the stem cell graft donor, taken from the stem cell graft. The J gene is TRBJ2-6, the V gene TRBV6-2 or TRBV6-3, with 7 positions matching TRBD1. This clonotype was sampled from a human donor who donated a stem cell graft to a child with acute myeloid leukemia. The CDR3 spells CASSYGQAFFSGANVLTF. The CDR3 DNA is TGTGCCAGCAGTTACGGACAGGCTTTCTTCTCTGGGGCCAACGTCCTGACTTTC.